Included here is one T cell receptor (beta chain) sequence, with context. Its antigen is unknown. Ranging in age from roughly 6 to 100, the donors were healthy Caucasian individuals from Russia. These data belong to a study of blood T cells in healthy people across ages. Study results and caveats: Unknown donor CMV status possibly confounded expanded clonotype changes.

A second PCR, run for about 7 to 11 cycles, used a sample-barcoded 5' primer plus a J-beta primer mix. The authors tagged each cDNA molecule using a template-switch adaptor with 12 random nucleotides. TCRdb independently ran MiXCR on the 5' RACE reads; one entry per CDR3 protein. This table holds hundreds of thousands of distinct CDR3 sequences, 40% to 50% found once. The receptor was isolated from a man older than 75 in good health. The sample taken for sequencing was blood.

The CDR3 reads CSVEFGVGGYTF. For the CDR3, the DNA is TGCAGCGTTGAGTTCGGGGTTGGGGGCTACACCTTC. V usage is TRBV29-1 and J usage is TRBJ1-2; D not resolved. Germline CDR1 and CDR2: SQVTM and ANQGSEA. Trimming pared 3 bases from V and 8 bases from J, leaving 13 bases between. This CDR3 has 12 amino acids.